The 32 T cell receptor beta chains reported below all come from one sample, sequenced in a study of blood T cell repertoires in COVID-19. TCRdb keeps only in-frame clones here, not all; method: immunoSEQ multiplex PCR. The table shows roughly 130,000 clones, with 88% occurring only once. What was sequenced was peripheral blood. These receptor sequences come from a man aged 60-69 years with active or convalescent COVID-19.

The genes are TRBV7-9 and TRBJ2-1; 7 bases align to TRBD2. In germline, CDR1 is SEHNR, CDR2 FQNEAQ (reference sequence). V shed 2 bases and J 1 base; nucleotides not matched to a gene: 8. The CDR3 sequence is 17 residues long. The CDR3 coding sequence is TGTGCCAGCAGCTTAAACAGCCTAGCGGTTTCCTACAATGAGCAGTTCTTC. It is translated as CASSLNSLAVSYNEQFF.

The gene calls are TRBV6-2 or TRBV6-3 and TRBJ2-1; D is possibly TRBD2 (6 bases). The CDR3 is made up of 18 amino acids. Germline V gene data show CDR1 as MNHEY and CDR2 as SVGEGT. V was clipped by 2 bases and J by 6 bases, with 23 bases between them. The CDR3 region is CASSYPLEPGLGSNEQFF. The DNA of the CDR3 is TGTGCCAGCAGTTACCCCCTCGAACCGGGACTCGGGAGCAATGAGCAGTTCTTC.

V and J are TRBV29-1 and TRBJ2-3; TRBD2 aligns across 14 bases. V lost 6 bases, J lost 5 bases, and 4 bases stayed unmatched. CDR1 SQVTM and CDR2 ANQGSEA come from the germline V gene. This CDR3 spans 14 amino acids. CDR3 residues: CSVGLAGAGDTQYF. CDR3 coding DNA: TGCAGCGTGGGACTAGCGGGAGCCGGAGATACGCAGTATTTT.

This chain joins TRBV10-1 and TRBJ2-7, with TRBD1 identical over 7 bases. The CDR3 length is 14 residues. V lost 0 bases and J lost 3; bases outside the gene matches: 2. Germline CDR1 WNHNN, CDR2 SYGVQD (reference sequence). The DNA of the CDR3 is TGCGCCAGCAGTGAGTCCGGGACAGTCTACGAGCAGTACTTC. It is translated as CASSESGTVYEQYF.

V usage is TRBV24-1 and J usage is TRBJ2-1, with TRBD1 identical over 11 bases. V was pared by 1 base and J by 8 bases, with 3 bases of the junction left unmatched. The V gene's germline CDR1 is KGHDR and CDR2 SFDVKD. The CDR3 loop spans 15 amino acids. This CDR3 reads CATSDFPDRGHEQFF. Written as DNA, the CDR3 is TGTGCCACCAGTGATTTCCCGGACAGGGGGCATGAGCAGTTCTTC.

The chain carries TRBV28 and TRBJ1-6; perhaps TRBD1 as D (6 bases). Trimming stripped 5 bases from V and 5 bases from J, with 16 bases between. The CDR3 sequence is 16 residues long. CDR1 and CDR2 from the germline V gene are MDHEN and SYDVKM. CDR3 bases: TGTGCCAGCAGTCTTGGCGGGGGGCCCCATAATTCACCCCTCCACTTT. Residues: CASSLGGGPHNSPLHF.

This clone has just a few counts. V and J are TRBV11-3 and TRBJ2-7; 8 bases map to TRBD1. V lost 5 bases and J lost 7; bases outside the gene matches: 7. The CDR3 is 13 residues long. Germline CDR1 SGHNT, CDR2 YENEEA. CDR3 residues: CASSHRQGAEQYF. The CDR3 DNA reads TGTGCCAGCAGCCACCGTCAGGGGGCAGAGCAGTACTTC.

The chain is built from TRBV5-1 and TRBJ2-1; maybe TRBD2 (6 bases). This CDR3 contains 15 residues. V was trimmed by 5 bases and J by 4 bases, leaving 16 bases between them. The V gene's germline CDR1 is SGHRS and CDR2 YFSETQ. For the CDR3, the DNA is TGCGCCAGCAGAAACTCCGGGACTTCGTACAATGAGCAGTTCTTC. Amino acid sequence: CASRNSGTSYNEQFF.

This chain connects TRBV29-1 to TRBJ2-4, with D tentatively TRBD1 (5 bases). The CDR3 spans 14 residues. With 3 bases removed from V and 0 bases from J, the gap between germline ends came to 9 bases. Germline-derived CDR1 and CDR2 are SQVTM and ANQGSEA. The CDR3 bases are TGCAGCGTTGAGGGGCAGCTAGCCAAAAACATTCAGTACTTC. Amino acids: CSVEGQLAKNIQYF.

The chain is built from TRBV11-3 and TRBJ2-1, with TRBD2 identical over 13 bases. CDR1 and CDR2 from the germline V gene are SGHNT and YENEEA. This CDR3 has 16 amino acids. V shed 5 bases and J 2 bases; nucleotides not matched to a gene: 3. For the CDR3, the DNA is TGTGCCAGCAGCCCTGGGACTAGCGGGACCTACAATGAGCAGTTCTTC. It is translated as CASSPGTSGTYNEQFF.

The gene calls are TRBV5-1 and TRBJ1-2, with 7 positions matching TRBD1. V was clipped by 4 bases and J by 4 bases; unmatched bases: 1. The CDR3 has 12 amino acids. Germline V gives CDR1 SGHRS, CDR2 YFSETQ. The CDR3 spells CASSPGGYGYTF. CDR3 bases: TGCGCCAGCAGCCCAGGGGGCTATGGCTACACCTTC.

The gene calls are TRBV7-8 and TRBJ1-1, with a possible D match to TRBD1 (5 bases). CDR1 and CDR2 (germline): SGHVS, FQNEAQ. Deletions cut 3 bases from V and 6 bases from J, with 11 bases between. This CDR3 is built from 13 residues. The CDR3 DNA follows: TGTGCCAGCAGCTTGAGAATAGGGGCTGAAGCTTTCTTT. The encoded protein is CASSLRIGAEAFF. The full variable domain, rest sourced from reference TRBV7-8 and TRBJ1-1, is GAGVSQSPRYKVAKRGQDVALRCDPISGHVSLFWYQQALGQGPEFLTYFQNEAQLDKSGLPSDRFFAERPEGSVSTLKIQRTQQEDSAVYLCASSLRIGAEAFFGQGTRLTVV.

The chain links TRBV19 to TRBJ2-1; 9 positions agree with TRBD1. Germline CDR1 LNHDA, CDR2 SQIVND (reference sequence). Trimming took 6 bases from V and 7 from J; bases not matched to a gene: 10. The CDR3 runs to 15 residues. The CDR3 is CASRPGQGLRNEQFF. DNA for the CDR3: TGTGCCAGTAGGCCGGGACAGGGTCTTCGGAATGAGCAGTTCTTC.

This sequence joins TRBV10-3 and TRBJ1-2; a weak D match, TRBD1 (5 bases). V dropped 0 bases and J dropped 5 bases, with 10 bases sitting between them. Germline CDR1 and CDR2: ENHRY and SYGVKD. The CDR3 runs 14 residues. The CDR3 bases are TGTGCCATCAGTGAGTCGGGGACTCCTTATGGCTACACCTTC. This translates into CAISESGTPYGYTF.

This clone was seen more than once but under ten times. The gene calls are TRBV3-1 (or the pseudogene TRBV3-2) and TRBJ1-2, with 9 bases aligning to TRBD1. CDR3 length: 15 residues. V shed 4 bases and J 4 bases; nucleotides not matched to a gene: 7. CDR1 is LGHDT and CDR2 is YNNKEL in the germline V gene (reference sequence). As DNA, the CDR3 is TGTGCCAGCAGCCTCAGTGGGACAGGGAGCTATGGCTACACCTTC. Translated: CASSLSGTGSYGYTF.

The V gene is TRBV6-5, the J gene TRBJ2-2; 7 bases agree with TRBD2. Per the germline V gene, CDR1 is MNHEY and CDR2 is SVGAGI. Germline trimming cut 11 bases from V and 5 bases from J; bases unmatched to any gene: 11. This CDR3 has 14 amino acids. CDR3 sequence (DNA): TGTGCCGGCGGGGGACGTGGAGGGACCGGGGAGCTGTTTTTT. Its protein product is CAGGGRGGTGELFF.

The chain uses TRBV5-1 and TRBJ1-2, with D possibly matching TRBD1 (5 bases). The CDR3 is 16 residues long. Trimming removed 0 bases from V and 1 base from J, with 13 bases in between. Germline CDR1 reads SGHRS; CDR2 reads YFSETQ. The CDR3, as DNA: TGCGCCAGCAGCTTGGCCGGTCAGGGATTTAACTATGGCTACACCTTC. Protein: CASSLAGQGFNYGYTF.

This chain connects TRBV6-1 to TRBJ2-7; D is uncertain. Germline loops: CDR1 MNHNS, CDR2 SASEGT. The CDR3 has 15 residues. Trimming stripped 3 bases from V and 6 bases from J, with 18 bases between. The CDR3 DNA reads as TGTGCCAGCAGTGACCGTTGGCTAGATCCCACCGAGCAGTACTTC. It translates to CASSDRWLDPTEQYF.

This chain connects TRBV5-1 to TRBJ1-1, with TRBD1 as a possible D gene (5 bases). This CDR3 has 15 residues. Germline lookup yields CDR1 SGHRS and CDR2 YFSETQ. The germline V and J ends were trimmed by 4 bases and 4 bases, with 17 bases remaining between them. This chain's CDR3 is CASSPGHGRITEAFF. The CDR3 DNA sequence: TGCGCCAGCAGCCCAGGACATGGTCGGATCACTGAAGCTTTCTTT.

The chain uses TRBV24-1 and TRBJ1-5; no firm D call. The V gene lost 5 bases and the J gene lost 4 bases, with 8 bases spanning the gap. There are 13 residues in the CDR3. Germline CDR1 KGHDR, CDR2 SFDVKD. Here the CDR3 DNA reads TGTGCCACCAGTGCCGACGGGAATCAGCCCCAGCATTTT. Translating gives CATSADGNQPQHF.

This chain connects TRBV28 to TRBJ2-7, with D possibly being TRBD2 (6 bases). The CDR3 consists of 12 residues. Trimming removed 5 bases from V and 1 base from J, with 6 bases in between. Germline V gene data show CDR1 as MDHEN and CDR2 as SYDVKM. The CDR3 nucleotides are TGTGCCAGCAGTGGACTATCCTACGAGCAGTACTTC. This translates into CASSGLSYEQYF.

The chain has TRBV6-6 and TRBJ1-2; the D gene is possibly TRBD1 (6 bases). The CDR3 sequence is 13 residues long. Per the germline V gene, CDR1 is MNHNY and CDR2 is SVGAGI (reference sequence). Trimming cost V 2 bases and J 6 bases, with 10 bases left between them. As DNA, the CDR3 is TGTGCCAGCAGTTACGGGGGGGGCGATGGCTACACCTTC. This translates into CASSYGGGDGYTF.

This clone was seen only a few times. The rearrangement links TRBV18 to TRBJ2-1, with 15 bases fitting TRBD2. Germline loops: CDR1 KGHSH, CDR2 LQKENI. CDR3 length equals 17 residues. Trimming cost V 3 bases and J 3 bases; bases outside gene matches: 3. CDR3 in DNA: TGTGCCAGCTCACCTCCGGGACTAGCGGGAGGCTACAATGAGCAGTTCTTC. Amino acids: CASSPPGLAGGYNEQFF.

The chain joins TRBV4-2 to TRBJ1-5, with 9 bases identical to TRBD1. This CDR3 is built from 16 residues. With V trimmed by 0 bases and J by 5 bases, 5 bases remained unmatched. The germline gives CDR1 LGHNA, CDR2 YNFKEQ. The CDR3 nucleotides read TGTGCCAGCAGCCAAGAGGGGGGACAGGGCTATCAGCCCCAGCATTTT. Amino acids: CASSQEGGQGYQPQHF.

The chain carries TRBV19 and TRBJ2-5, with 7 bases aligning to TRBD1. CDR1 LNHDA and CDR2 SQIVND come from the germline V gene (reference sequence). This CDR3 spans 13 amino acids. Losses at the gene ends were 3 bases for V and 4 bases for J; bases not matched to a gene: 2. The CDR3 here is CASSMRGLETQYF. The CDR3 coding sequence is TGTGCCAGTAGTATGAGGGGGCTAGAGACCCAGTACTTC.

V gene TRBV9 combines with J gene TRBJ2-7, with 9 bases lining up with TRBD1. The CDR3 extends over 15 amino acids. The J segment lost 3 bases and the V segment lost 7 bases, leaving 11 bases of the junction unmatched. The germline V gene encodes CDR1 SGDLS and CDR2 YYNGEE. This chain's CDR3 is CASGDTGTGYYEQYF. The DNA of the CDR3 is TGTGCCAGCGGAGATACCGGGACAGGGTACTACGAGCAGTACTTC.

The rearrangement uses TRBV19 and TRBJ2-7; 7 bases match TRBD1. The CDR3 spans 14 residues. Per the germline V gene, CDR1 is LNHDA and CDR2 is SQIVND (reference sequence). After removal of 6 bases from V and 0 bases from J, the junction contained 5 bases not matched to a gene. CDR3 in amino acids: CASSPSGGSYEQYF. CDR3 DNA: TGTGCCAGTAGCCCCTCAGGGGGCTCCTACGAGCAGTACTTC.

This chain links TRBV9 with TRBJ2-3; a possible D gene is TRBD1 (6 bases). Per germline, CDR1 SGDLS and CDR2 YYNGEE. V gave up 0 bases and J gave up 4 bases, with 12 bases separating them. There are 15 residues in the CDR3. CDR3 sequence reads: CASSVGLTGPDTQYF. The CDR3 DNA is TGTGCCAGCAGCGTAGGTCTTACAGGGCCAGATACGCAGTATTTT.

The gene calls are TRBV6-6 and TRBJ2-5; 12 bases map to TRBD1. The CDR3 totals 16 residues. V shed 2 bases, J shed 5 bases, and the junction held 6 bases outside the gene matches. Germline lookup yields CDR1 MNHNY and CDR2 SVGAGI (reference sequence). The CDR3 loop is CASSYRGDRGLETQYF. In DNA, the CDR3 is TGTGCCAGCAGTTACAGGGGGGACAGGGGGCTGGAGACCCAGTACTTC.

The chain couples TRBV2 to TRBJ2-2, with TRBD1 as a possible D gene (5 bases). The CDR3 is 15 amino acids. Germline V CDR1 and CDR2: SNHLY, FYNNEI. V was clipped by 7 bases and J by 0 bases, with 12 bases between them. Here the CDR3 DNA reads TGTGCCAGCATGAGGTCAGGGCCGAACACCGGGGAGCTGTTTTTT. Translated, it gives CASMRSGPNTGELFF.

The gene calls are TRBV2 and TRBJ1-2, with 11 bases fitting TRBD1. Germline values: CDR1 SNHLY, CDR2 FYNNEI. The CDR3 is made up of 14 amino acids. Unmatched junction bases numbered 2, after V lost 3 bases and J lost 5 bases. CDR3 protein: CASSDWDRGYGYTF. CDR3 DNA: TGTGCCAGCAGTGATTGGGACAGGGGGTATGGCTACACCTTC.

The genes are TRBV28 and TRBJ1-2; TRBD1 is a possible D gene (5 bases). The CDR3 runs 13 residues. The germline gives CDR1 MDHEN, CDR2 SYDVKM. Trimming left V 3 bases short and J 6 bases short, with 11 bases between. This CDR3 is CASSFPGINGYTF. CDR3 in DNA: TGTGCCAGCAGTTTTCCAGGGATTAATGGCTACACCTTC.